The clone carrying this TCR beta chain appeared many times. The data are from a study of tumor-infiltrating lymphocytes in primary liver carcinoma. Study details: T1-T3 N0M0 was the stage of the tumors, which were roughly 4 to 10 cm across. Sample yields, roughly 3.5 to 7.13 million productive TCRbeta reads, were similar across the tissue types.

RNA and DNA were co-extracted from roughly 20-30 mg of unsorted bulk tissue. There were only treatment-naive patients, all with chronic HBV infection. Reverse transcription of around 500 ng total RNA with a constant-region primer produced TCR beta cDNA. Slightly modified ARM-PCR with three nested multiplex PCR rounds yielded TCR beta libraries. Use of TRBV1-TRBV30 forward primers with a C-beta reverse primer characterized the first two PCR rounds, which lasted roughly 11 cycles each. TCRdb called the multiplex PCR reads again in MiXCR, with one record for every CDR3 protein. The repertoire includes about 92,000 distinct CDR3 sequences, just over 65% of them detected once, and 25% to 35% sits in the top ten. The CDR3 is 16 residues long. Germline assignment: CDR1 MNHEY and CDR2 SVGEGT. Trimming removed 3 bases from V and 1 base from J, with 12 bases in between.

Sequences were obtained from tumor-adjacent normal liver tissue. This clonotype was sampled from a man aged 40-49 years with primary liver carcinoma and hepatitis B virus infection. This chain joins TRBV6-2 or TRBV6-3 and TRBJ2-2; no clear D gene. As DNA, the CDR3 is TGTGCCAGCAGTTATGCGCGGCGGCTGAACACCGGGGAGCTGTTTTTT. This codes for CASSYARRLNTGELFF.